These T cell receptor beta chains were read from a single sample in a study of T-cell reconstitution after alpha-beta-depleted transplantation in children. TCRdb reprocessed the PCR reads via MiXCR and lists one record per CDR3 protein. Among hundreds of thousands of distinct CDR3 sequences listed, roughly 7.7% were seen once. The sample consisted of PBMCs, mostly from graft donor cells, taken 180 days after TCRalphabeta/CD19-depleted stem cell transplant. These receptors were collected from a male patient aged 10-17 years who had a stem cell transplant for acute lymphoblastic leukemia, so the T cells may come from the graft donor. Both conserved end residues are part of each CDR3. Each record gives: J gene, clone size, V gene, D gene, CDR3 protein, CDR3 DNA. D genes are given only for firm matches. Clone sizes are shown as how often the clone was seen (once, few, many) or a class if it is expanded.

J gene: TRBJ2-7; clone size: many; V gene: TRBV3-1; D gene: NA; CDR3 protein: CASSQDRGQLYEQYF; CDR3 DNA: TGTGCCAGCAGCCAAGATAGAGGACAGCTCTACGAGCAGTACTTC
J gene: TRBJ2-6; clone size: many; V gene: TRBV7-3; D gene: NA; CDR3 protein: CASSFARGRRIAGANVLTF; CDR3 DNA: TGTGCCAGCAGCTTCGCCAGGGGACGTAGGATTGCTGGGGCCAACGTCCTGACTTTC
J gene: TRBJ1-4; clone size: many; V gene: TRBV20-1; D gene: NA; CDR3 protein: CSAGRVTNEKLFF; CDR3 DNA: TGCAGTGCCGGCAGAGTAACTAATGAAAAACTGTTTTTT
J gene: TRBJ1-5; clone size: many; V gene: TRBV28; D gene: TRBD1; CDR3 protein: CASSLTFGRTGHQPQHF; CDR3 DNA: TGTGCCAGCAGTTTAACTTTTGGACGGACAGGGCATCAGCCCCAGCATTTT
J gene: TRBJ2-7; clone size: many; V gene: TRBV27; D gene: NA; CDR3 protein: CASSERGSYEQYF; CDR3 DNA: TGTGCCAGCAGTGAGAGGGGCTCCTACGAGCAGTACTTC
J gene: TRBJ2-1; clone size: many; V gene: TRBV18; D gene: TRBD2; CDR3 protein: CASSPQRGSTSGRAPNNEQFF; CDR3 DNA: TGTGCCAGCTCACCCCAGAGAGGCTCGACTAGCGGGAGGGCTCCAAACAATGAGCAGTTCTTC
J gene: TRBJ1-5; clone size: many; V gene: TRBV28; D gene: NA; CDR3 protein: CASSLRRGRQPQHF; CDR3 DNA: TGTGCCAGCAGTTTAAGGAGGGGACGGCAGCCCCAGCATTTT
J gene: TRBJ2-3; clone size: many; V gene: TRBV10-2; D gene: TRBD1; CDR3 protein: CASSGRQGLTDTQYF; CDR3 DNA: TGCGCCAGCAGTGGGCGACAGGGGTTGACAGATACGCAGTATTTT
J gene: TRBJ2-1; clone size: many; V gene: TRBV20-1; D gene: TRBD2; CDR3 protein: CSAKKGTSGGYYNEQFF; CDR3 DNA: TGCAGTGCTAAAAAAGGGACTAGCGGGGGTTACTACAATGAGCAGTTCTTC
J gene: TRBJ2-5; clone size: many; V gene: TRBV6-2/TRBV6-3; D gene: TRBD2; CDR3 protein: CASSYPPRNTSGRRAVLRETQYF; CDR3 DNA: TGTGCCAGCAGTTACCCACCTCGCAATACTAGCGGGAGACGTGCGGTACTTCGGGAGACCCAGTACTTC
J gene: TRBJ1-6; clone size: many; V gene: TRBV10-3; D gene: TRBD1; CDR3 protein: CAIGTGDSPLHF; CDR3 DNA: TGTGCCATCGGGACAGGAGATTCACCCCTCCACTTT
J gene: TRBJ2-7; clone size: few; V gene: TRBV5-4; D gene: TRBD1; CDR3 protein: CASSGQGASSYEQYF; CDR3 DNA: TGTGCCAGCAGTGGACAGGGGGCCTCCTCCTACGAGCAGTACTTC
J gene: TRBJ2-1; clone size: few; V gene: TRBV7-6; D gene: NA; CDR3 protein: CASSLGSTSSYNEQFF; CDR3 DNA: TGTGCCAGCAGCTTAGGCTCAACATCCTCCTACAATGAGCAGTTCTTC
J gene: TRBJ1-6; clone size: many; V gene: TRBV7-6; D gene: NA; CDR3 protein: CASSLASVTGSPLHF; CDR3 DNA: TGTGCCAGCAGCTTAGCATCGGTCACAGGGTCACCCCTCCACTTT
J gene: TRBJ1-2; clone size: many; V gene: TRBV6-1; D gene: TRBD1; CDR3 protein: CASRRQGYLYGYTF; CDR3 DNA: TGTGCCAGCAGACGACAGGGATACTTGTATGGCTACACCTTC
J gene: TRBJ2-5; clone size: many; V gene: TRBV19; D gene: NA; CDR3 protein: CASSIWGETQYF; CDR3 DNA: TGTGCCAGTAGTATTTGGGGGGAGACCCAGTACTTC
J gene: TRBJ2-3; clone size: many; V gene: TRBV20-1; D gene: NA; CDR3 protein: CSARTHVDTQYF; CDR3 DNA: TGCAGTGCTAGAACCCACGTAGATACGCAGTATTTT
J gene: TRBJ2-1; clone size: many; V gene: TRBV12-3/TRBV12-4; D gene: TRBD2; CDR3 protein: CASSPVAGGFRNIEQFF; CDR3 DNA: TGTGCCAGCAGTCCCGTAGCGGGCGGTTTCCGAAACATAGAGCAGTTCTTC